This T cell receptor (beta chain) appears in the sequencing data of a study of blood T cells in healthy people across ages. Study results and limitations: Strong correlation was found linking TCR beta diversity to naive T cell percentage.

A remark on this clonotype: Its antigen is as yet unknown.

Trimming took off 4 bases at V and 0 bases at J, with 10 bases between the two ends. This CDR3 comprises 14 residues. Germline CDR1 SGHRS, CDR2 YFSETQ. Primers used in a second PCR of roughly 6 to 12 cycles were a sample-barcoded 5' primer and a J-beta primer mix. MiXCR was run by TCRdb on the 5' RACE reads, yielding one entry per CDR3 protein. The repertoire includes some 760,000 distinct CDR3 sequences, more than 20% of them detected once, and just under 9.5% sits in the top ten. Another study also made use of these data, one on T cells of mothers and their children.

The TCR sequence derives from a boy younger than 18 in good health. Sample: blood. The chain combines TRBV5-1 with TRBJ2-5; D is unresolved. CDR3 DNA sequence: TGCGCCAGCAGCCCCCAAGGGTACCAAGAGACCCAGTACTTC. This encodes CASSPQGYQETQYF. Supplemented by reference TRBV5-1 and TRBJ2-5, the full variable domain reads KAGVTQTPRYLIKTRGQQVTLSCSPISGHRSVSWYQQTPGQGLQFLFEYFSETQRNKGNFPGRFSGRQFSNSRSEMNVSTLELGDSALYLCASSPQGYQETQYFGPGTRLLVL.